This T cell receptor (beta chain) was captured by sequencing in a study of T cell clones after liver transplantation. Study in general: TCRbeta sequencing after a pre-transplant mixed lymphocyte reaction identified graft-donor-reactive clones, later tracked in post-transplant blood. Subjects received no induction therapy and standard immunosuppression until randomization at 12-24 months post-transplant.

As for this clone: Its antigen remains unidentified.

The table came from immunoSEQ multiplex PCR; TCRdb's copy has only in-frame clones and leaves some out. The top ten hold roughly 27% of the sample, which has about 33,000 clones, around 94% seen once. Points from the study as a whole: Compared with third party-reactive sequences, donor-reactive ones declined more, independent of withdrawal success.

This specimen was CD8+ T cells from blood, taken 12 months after liver transplant. This TCR was recovered from a human patient who received a liver transplant. Some T cells may have originated in the graft donor.

In nucleotides, the CDR3 is TGTGCCAGTAGCTACGGACTAGCGGGAGTGGTACAAGAGACCCAGTACTTC. As protein: CASSYGLAGVVQETQYF. J is TRBJ2-5 and V is TRBV19, with 13 bases fitting TRBD2. The germline gives CDR1 LNHDA, CDR2 SQIVND (reference sequence). Germline trimming cut 6 bases from V and 2 bases from J; bases unmatched to any gene: 9. The CDR3 is made up of 17 amino acids.